This section outlines one T cell receptor (beta chain) sequence together with its context. The age range of participants was about 18 to 100 years, with residence in about 25 US areas. This entry is derived from a study of blood T cell repertoires in COVID-19. On the study more broadly: The samples span acute and convalescent COVID-19 from the United States, Italy and Spain. T cells, B-cell-depleted T cells, or PBMCs provided the cDNA or gDNA that served as material.

Sequencing used immunoSEQ multiplex PCR; TCRdb keeps in-frame clones, though not all of them. Among approximately 300,000 clones, approximately 91% were seen once, and the ten largest hold roughly 3.6%. This CDR3 has 16 amino acids. V lost 1 base, J lost 1 base, and 13 bases lay in between. Looked up from germline, CDR1 is SSHAT and CDR2 is FNYEAQ (reference sequence). The TCR sequence derives from a woman aged 25 to 45 who had been exposed to COVID-19. The chain is built from TRBV7-7 and TRBJ2-5; a weak D match, TRBD1 (6 bases). The sample comprised PBMCs or T cells enriched from blood (not recorded which). DNA for the CDR3: TGTGCCAGCAGCTTAGGGGGGCACAGGTTCCAAGAGACCCAGTACTTC. Translating gives CASSLGGHRFQETQYF.